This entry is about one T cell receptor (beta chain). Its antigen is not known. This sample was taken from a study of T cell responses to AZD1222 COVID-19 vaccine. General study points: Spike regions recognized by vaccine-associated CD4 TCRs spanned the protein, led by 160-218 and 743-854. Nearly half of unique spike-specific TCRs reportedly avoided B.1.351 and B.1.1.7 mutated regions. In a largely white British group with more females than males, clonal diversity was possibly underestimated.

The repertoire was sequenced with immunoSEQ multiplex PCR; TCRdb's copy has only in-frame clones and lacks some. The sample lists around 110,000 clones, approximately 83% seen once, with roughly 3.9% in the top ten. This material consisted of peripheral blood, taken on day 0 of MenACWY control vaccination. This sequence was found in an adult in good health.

CDR3 sequence: CASRGTASTDTQYF. CDR3 bases: TGTGCCAGCAGAGGGACTGCTAGCACAGATACGCAGTATTTT. V usage is TRBV2 and J usage is TRBJ2-3, with D possibly TRBD2 on 6 matching bases. V dropped 6 bases and J dropped 0 bases, with 10 bases sitting between them. Germline V gives CDR1 SNHLY, CDR2 FYNNEI. The CDR3 consists of 14 residues. Using reference TRBV2 and TRBJ2-3 for the parts outside the CDR3, the full variable domain is EPEVTQTPSHQVTQMGQEVILRCVPISNHLYFYWYRQILGQKVEFLVSFYNNEISEKSEIFDDQFSVERPDGSNFTLKIRSTKLEDSAMYFCASRGTASTDTQYFGPGTRLTVL.